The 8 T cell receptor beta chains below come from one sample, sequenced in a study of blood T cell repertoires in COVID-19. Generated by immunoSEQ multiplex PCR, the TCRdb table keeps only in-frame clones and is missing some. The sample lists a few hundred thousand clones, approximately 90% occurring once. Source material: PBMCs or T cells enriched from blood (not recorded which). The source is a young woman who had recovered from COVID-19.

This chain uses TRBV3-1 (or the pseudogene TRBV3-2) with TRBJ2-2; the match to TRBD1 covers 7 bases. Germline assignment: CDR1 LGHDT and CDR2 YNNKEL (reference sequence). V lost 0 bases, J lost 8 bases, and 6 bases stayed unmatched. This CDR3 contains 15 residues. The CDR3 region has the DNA TGTGCCAGCAGCCAAGATATAAGGACAGGTGGGGAGCTGTTTTTT. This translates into CASSQDIRTGGELFF.

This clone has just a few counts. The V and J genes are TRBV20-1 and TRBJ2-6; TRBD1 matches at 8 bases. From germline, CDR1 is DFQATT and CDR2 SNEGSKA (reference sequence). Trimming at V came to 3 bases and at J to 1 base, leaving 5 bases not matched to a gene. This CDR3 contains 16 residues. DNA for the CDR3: TGCAGTGCTAGTCCAGGGGGCGTATCTGGGGCCAACGTCCTGACTTTC. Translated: CSASPGGVSGANVLTF.

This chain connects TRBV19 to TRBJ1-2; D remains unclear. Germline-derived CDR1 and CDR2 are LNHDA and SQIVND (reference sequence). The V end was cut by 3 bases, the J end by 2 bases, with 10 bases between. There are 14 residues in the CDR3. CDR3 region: CASSIRSNNYGYTF. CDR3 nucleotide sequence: TGTGCCAGTAGTATCAGGTCTAACAACTATGGCTACACCTTC.

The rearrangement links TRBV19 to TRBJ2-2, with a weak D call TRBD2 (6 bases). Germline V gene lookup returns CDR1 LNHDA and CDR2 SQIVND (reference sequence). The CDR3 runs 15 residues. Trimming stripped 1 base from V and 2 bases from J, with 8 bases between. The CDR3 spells CASSIGGGNTGELFF. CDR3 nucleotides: TGTGCCAGTAGTATAGGGGGAGGAAACACCGGGGAGCTGTTTTTT.

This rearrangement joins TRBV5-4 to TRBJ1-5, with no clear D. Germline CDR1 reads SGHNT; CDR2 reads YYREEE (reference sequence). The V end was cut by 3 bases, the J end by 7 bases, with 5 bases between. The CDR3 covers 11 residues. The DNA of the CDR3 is TGTGCCAGCAGCTGGCTCCAGCCCCAGCATTTT. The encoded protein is CASSWLQPQHF.

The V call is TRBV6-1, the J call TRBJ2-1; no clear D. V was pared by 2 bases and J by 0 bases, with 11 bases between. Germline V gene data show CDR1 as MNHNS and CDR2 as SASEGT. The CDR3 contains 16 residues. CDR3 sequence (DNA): TGTGCCAGCAGTGAAACAGCTCAGAGCTCCTACAATGAGCAGTTCTTC. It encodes CASSETAQSSYNEQFF.

The CDR3 DNA reads as TGTGCCTGGAGTGCAGGGGCCACTGGAAACACCATATATTTT. Its protein product is CAWSAGATGNTIYF. V is TRBV30 and J is TRBJ1-3; D may be TRBD1 (6 bases). Germline V lookup: CDR1 GTSNPN, CDR2 SVGIG (reference sequence). The CDR3 sequence is 14 residues long. V was pared by 1 base and J by 2 bases, with 9 bases between.

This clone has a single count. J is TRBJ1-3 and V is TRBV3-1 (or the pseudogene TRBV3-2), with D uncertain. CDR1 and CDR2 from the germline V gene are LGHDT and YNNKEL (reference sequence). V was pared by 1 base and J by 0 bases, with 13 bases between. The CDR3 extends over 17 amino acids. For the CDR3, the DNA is TGTGCCAGCAGCCAAGGAGGCGTGATGGCCTCTGGAAACACCATATATTTT. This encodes CASSQGGVMASGNTIYF.